This T cell receptor beta chain came from a study of human T cells and chemical hapten exposure. Broader study findings: Positively correlated with patch test score were the counts of PT1 expanded TCRs. TCRs at a frequency above 1 in 1000 stayed unchanged with DPC sensitization.

CDR3 length equals 15 residues. V lost 4 bases to trimming and J lost 2 bases, with 15 bases between them. Germline CDR1 is MDHEN and CDR2 is SYDVKM. Attachment of unique molecular identifiers to individual cDNA molecules was performed in the library. TCRdb analysed the RACE reads with MiXCR anew, one entry per CDR3 protein. Among 80,000 to 100,000 distinct CDR3 sequences listed, about 28% were seen once. This clonotype appeared a few times. Antigen specificity is unknown. The time point here: patch test 3, about 24 weeks after DPC sensitization. Treatment: therapeutic diphenylcyclopropenone sensitization with weekly scalp DPC. Alopecia patients, 18 to 70 years old and DPC-suitable, served as donors.

This specimen consisted of whole blood, obtained in connection with sensitization to the hapten diphenylcyclopropenone (DPC). The chain recombines TRBV28 with TRBJ2-7, with D tentatively TRBD1 or TRBD2 (5 bases each). The receptor's source is a man aged 35-49 years with alopecia areata. Some clones in this sample may be carry-over from other donors' samples. The CDR3 DNA follows: TGTGCCAGCAGTTCCCGGGACCCCGGCCCCTACGAGCAGTACTTC. It translates to CASSSRDPGPYEQYF.